This T cell receptor beta chain comes out of a study of early T cells in non-severe SARS-CoV-2 infection. Findings and caveats of the study: The matching step, a VDJdb search, favored anti-spike CD8 responses and missed private and CD4 specificities.

This clonotype was counted ten times or more. Its matching antigen is unknown. Individual cDNA molecules were tagged with unique molecular identifiers. A single record per CDR3 protein comes from TCRdb applying MiXCR to the 5' RACE reads. The sample shows roughly 40,000 distinct CDR3 sequences, less than 8.5% of them seen only once. Germline CDR1 reads DFQATT; CDR2 reads SNEGSKA (reference sequence). The CDR3 length is 11 residues. Trimming cost V 2 bases and J 4 bases, with 4 bases left between them. The sequenced sample was whole blood. The TCR was taken from an adult who was a healthcare worker with PCR-confirmed SARS-CoV-2 infection or an uninfected control (not recorded which). The V and J genes are TRBV20-1 and TRBJ2-3; no reliable D call. In nucleotides, the CDR3 is TGCAGTGCTAGAAAGGCAGATACGCAGTATTTT. It specifies CSARKADTQYF.